These T cell receptor beta chains were read from a single sample in a study of vaccination and CD4 T cells after COVID-19. TCRdb reanalysed the PCR reads using MiXCR and keeps one entry per CDR3 protein. The table shows over 6,500 distinct CDR3 sequences, with about 70% occurring only once. No antigens are known for them. Sequencing used CD4+ T cells from blood, cultured in vitro. These receptors were obtained from a human donor who had recovered from COVID-19. The CDR3 runs from the conserved cysteine through the conserved F or W. Each record gives: clone size, D gene, J gene, V gene, CDR3 protein, CDR3 DNA. The D gene is left open where the match is weak. Part of the rows lack a size; the others show once, few, many or a class for expanded clones.

>NA|TRBD2|TRBJ2-5|TRBV11-2
CASSLILAGETQYF
TGTGCCAGCAGCTTAATCCTAGCGGGCGAGACCCAGTACTTC
>NA|NA|TRBJ1-5|TRBV30
CAWAMNSNQPQHF
TGTGCCTGGGCGATGAATAGCAATCAGCCCCAGCATTTT
>large|NA|TRBJ1-1|TRBV20-1
CSALVGAMNTEAFF
TGCAGTGCCTTGGTCGGGGCTATGAACACTGAAGCTTTCTTT
>NA|NA|TRBJ2-7|TRBV19
CASSRRTSQEQYF
TGTGCCAGTAGTCGAAGGACTTCTCAGGAGCAGTACTTC
>few|TRBD1|TRBJ1-5|TRBV20-1
CSASRDRNQPQHF
TGCAGTGCTAGCCGGGACAGAAATCAGCCCCAGCATTTT
>once|TRBD2|TRBJ2-5|TRBV7-9
CASSPAGGGAQTQYF
TGTGCCAGCAGCCCGGCTGGCGGGGGGGCGCAGACCCAGTACTTC
>NA|NA|TRBJ1-2|TRBV7-6
CASSFLYGYTF
TGTGCCAGCAGTTTCCTCTATGGCTACACCTTC
>NA|NA|TRBJ2-7|TRBV5-6
CASSLARYEQYF
TGTGCCAGCAGCTTGGCTCGGTACGAGCAGTACTTC
>NA|NA|TRBJ2-1|TRBV10-3
CAISGQHNEQFF
TGTGCCATCAGTGGGCAGCACAATGAGCAGTTCTTC
>few|NA|TRBJ1-1|TRBV6-1
CASREMGAGTEAFF
TGTGCCAGCAGGGAGATGGGGGCAGGGACTGAAGCTTTCTTT
>NA|NA|TRBJ1-2|TRBV6-1
CASSDGAGGYTF
TGTGCCAGCAGTGACGGGGCAGGGGGCTACACCTTC
>NA|NA|TRBJ1-2|TRBV20-1
CSARGTLVGDYTF
TGCAGTGCAAGAGGCACTCTAGTGGGGGACTACACCTTC
>once|NA|TRBJ1-4|TRBV28
CASSLSYGDQEKLFF
TGTGCCAGCAGTTTGAGTTACGGGGACCAGGAAAAACTGTTTTTT
>NA|NA|TRBJ1-6|TRBV19
CASSIDPPSPLHF
TGTGCCAGTAGTATAGATCCCCCTTCACCCCTCCACTTT
>few|TRBD2|TRBJ2-7|TRBV6-5
CASSYGVAGAYEQYF
TGTGCCAGCAGTTATGGGGTAGCGGGGGCCTACGAGCAGTACTTC
>NA|NA|TRBJ1-2|TRBV20-1
CSVINDWAANYGYTF
TGCAGTGTTATAAACGACTGGGCAGCTAACTATGGCTACACCTTC
>once|NA|TRBJ1-5|TRBV6-5
CASSYSSLGNQPQHF
TGTGCCAGCAGTTACTCGTCTCTGGGGAATCAGCCCCAGCATTTT
>NA|TRBD1|TRBJ1-2|TRBV19
CASTIGTDYGYTF
TGTGCCAGTACCATCGGGACAGATTATGGCTACACCTTC
>NA|NA|TRBJ1-2|TRBV28
CASSLSRAGYTF
TGTGCCAGCAGTCTCTCCAGGGCTGGCTACACCTTC
>NA|TRBD1|TRBJ2-7|TRBV20-1
CSASRQGTTYEQYF
TGCAGTGCTAGCAGACAGGGTACCACCTACGAGCAGTACTTC
>NA|NA|TRBJ2-3|TRBV20-1
CSARPGSTSTDTQYF
TGCAGTGCTAGACCCGGGAGTACAAGCACAGATACGCAGTATTTT
>NA|NA|TRBJ1-6|TRBV5-1
CASSLGRGNSPLHF
TGCGCCAGCAGCTTGGGGAGAGGCAATTCACCCCTCCACTTT
>NA|NA|TRBJ1-1|TRBV10-3
CAIRGGAAFTEAFF
TGTGCCATCAGGGGGGGGGCAGCTTTCACTGAAGCTTTCTTT
>NA|NA|TRBJ2-2|TRBV10-3
CAISGQDTGELFF
TGTGCCATCAGTGGGCAGGACACCGGGGAGCTGTTTTTT
>NA|TRBD1|TRBJ1-1|TRBV6-1
CASRLQGGNTEAFF
TGTGCCAGCAGGTTACAGGGGGGGAACACTGAAGCTTTCTTT
>once|NA|TRBJ1-6|TRBV30
CAWSIGVGSPLHF
TGTGCCTGGAGTATCGGGGTGGGTTCACCCCTCCACTTT
>NA|NA|TRBJ2-7|TRBV4-1
CASSQEFRAGAGEQYF
TGCGCCAGCAGCCAAGAATTTAGGGCGGGGGCAGGCGAGCAGTACTTC
>NA|NA|TRBJ1-2|TRBV20-1
CSKVEDYGYTF
TGCAGTAAGGTAGAAGACTATGGCTACACCTTC
>NA|TRBD1|TRBJ1-2|TRBV5-5
CASSLVPGQGLGGYTF
TGTGCCAGCAGCTTGGTACCGGGACAGGGGTTGGGTGGCTACACCTTC
>NA|TRBD1|TRBJ1-1|TRBV20-1
CSASTGTGGTEAFF
TGCAGTGCTAGTACCGGGACAGGGGGCACTGAAGCTTTCTTT
>NA|TRBD2|TRBJ2-3|TRBV20-1
CSANLAGSTDTQYF
TGCAGTGCAAATCTAGCGGGGAGCACAGATACGCAGTATTTT
>NA|NA|TRBJ1-1|TRBV25-1
CASSEQGGFGGAFF
TGTGCCAGCAGTGAACAGGGCGGGTTTGGTGGAGCTTTCTTT
>NA|NA|TRBJ1-2|TRBV29-1
CSVEGQARDYGYTF
TGCAGCGTTGAAGGGCAGGCGAGGGACTATGGCTACACCTTC
>few|NA|TRBJ1-6|TRBV20-1
CSATLSSYNSPLHF
TGCAGTGCGACGTTGAGCTCCTATAATTCACCCCTCCACTTT
>NA|NA|TRBJ1-1|TRBV25-1
CASSDHGKPEAFF
TGTGCCAGCAGTGACCACGGGAAGCCTGAAGCTTTCTTT
>NA|NA|TRBJ2-7|TRBV20-1
CSARVQGSSYEQYF
TGCAGTGCTAGAGTTCAGGGGAGCTCCTACGAGCAGTACTTC
>NA|TRBD1|TRBJ2-1|TRBV12-3/TRBV12-4
CASSFAGTGVPEQFF
TGTGCCAGCAGTTTTGCTGGGACAGGGGTACCTGAGCAGTTCTTC
>NA|NA|TRBJ1-2|TRBV20-1
CSAHQANYGYTF
TGCAGTGCGCATCAGGCGAACTATGGCTACACCTTC
>NA|NA|TRBJ1-2|TRBV12-3/TRBV12-4
CASSLGPAKDGYTF
TGTGCCAGCAGTTTAGGCCCCGCTAAAGATGGCTACACCTTC
>NA|NA|TRBJ2-1|TRBV6-2/TRBV6-3
CASSLSGRSYNEQFF
TGTGCCAGCAGCCTTAGCGGACGCTCCTACAATGAGCAGTTCTTC
>NA|NA|TRBJ1-1|TRBV12-3/TRBV12-4
CASTLTGGKPEAFF
TGTGCCAGCACCTTGACCGGGGGGAAGCCTGAAGCTTTCTTT
>NA|NA|TRBJ1-2|TRBV28
CASRSGGGEDYGYTF
TGTGCCAGCAGGTCCGGGGGAGGGGAGGACTATGGCTACACCTTC